This T cell receptor beta chain stems from a study of yellow fever vaccine responses in identical twins. Study-wide points: In identical twins, vaccine T cell responses appeared partly shared and partly individual.

This clonotype was recorded only once. Its target is not known. Trimming stripped 3 bases from V and 7 bases from J, with 10 bases between. Germline-derived CDR1 and CDR2 are MNHNS and SASEGT. This CDR3 is built from 12 residues. TCRdb recomputed calls from the RT-PCR reads with MiXCR, one row per CDR3 protein. The sample lists some 2,900 distinct CDR3 sequences, about nine tenths occurring once. Specimen: T cells from blood (PBMCs), unsorted or a sorted subset (not recorded which), collected before or after yellow fever vaccination (not recorded which). This chain joins TRBV6-1 and TRBJ2-7; D is undetermined. The source is a woman aged 18-29 years who received the yellow fever vaccine. Here the CDR3 DNA reads TGTGCCAGCAGTGAGAACTGGGGTGAGCAGTACTTC. As protein: CASSENWGEQYF.